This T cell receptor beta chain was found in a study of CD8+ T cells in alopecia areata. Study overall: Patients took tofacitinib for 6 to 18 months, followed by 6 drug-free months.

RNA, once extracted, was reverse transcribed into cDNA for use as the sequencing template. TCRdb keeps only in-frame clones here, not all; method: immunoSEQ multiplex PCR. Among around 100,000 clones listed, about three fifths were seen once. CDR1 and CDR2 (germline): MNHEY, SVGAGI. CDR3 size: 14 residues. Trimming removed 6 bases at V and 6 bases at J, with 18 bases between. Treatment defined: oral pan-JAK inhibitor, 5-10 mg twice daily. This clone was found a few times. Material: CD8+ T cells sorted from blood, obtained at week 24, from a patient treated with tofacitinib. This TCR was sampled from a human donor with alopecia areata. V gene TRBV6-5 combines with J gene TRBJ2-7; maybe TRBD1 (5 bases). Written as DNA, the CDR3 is TGTGCCAGCAGGCTCCGACAGAGTCTCTTCGAGCAGTACTTC. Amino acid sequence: CASRLRQSLFEQYF.